These 27 T cell receptor beta chains share one sample of origin, sequenced in a study of cytomegalovirus exposure and HLA in healthy donors listed by TCRdb under 2017. The library was obtained by the immunoSEQ multiplex PCR assay. A mixture of 60 forward primers for TCR Vbeta segments and 13 reverse primers for TCR Jbeta segments was used in the multiplex PCR. TCRdb limited this immuneACCESS table to in-frame rearrangements with V and J called. A share of clones is missing; checked studies link under half to unresolved V genes, and the rest is unexplained. Here the sample has about 210,000 clones; about nine tenths occur a single time. Jointly, the top ten make up around 1% of the sample. Sequencing input: PBMCs. The receptors come from a boy between 2 and 10 years old in good health and CMV-seronegative.

This chain uses TRBV19 with TRBJ1-1; TRBD1 matches 7 bases. J lost 1 base, V lost 8 bases, and 10 bases had no gene match. Per the germline V gene, CDR1 is LNHDA and CDR2 is SQIVND (reference sequence). CDR3 length equals 15 residues. The CDR3 region is CASRERQGANTEAFF. The CDR3 bases are TGTGCCAGTCGGGAGAGACAGGGCGCGAACACTGAAGCTTTCTTT.

This chain links TRBV11-2 with TRBJ1-1; 10 bases agree with TRBD1. The CDR3 is 15 residues long. Per the germline V gene, CDR1 is SGHAT and CDR2 is FQNNGV. Trimming at V came to 4 bases and at J to 5 bases, leaving 7 bases not matched to a gene. The CDR3 DNA is TGTGCCAGCAGCTCCCAGACAGGGGGCTTGACTGAAGCTTTCTTT. This translates into CASSSQTGGLTEAFF.

The V gene is TRBV28, the J gene TRBJ2-5; D not resolved. The germline V and J ends were trimmed by 10 bases and 2 bases, with 11 bases remaining between them. Per the germline V gene, CDR1 is MDHEN and CDR2 is SYDVKM. The CDR3 spans 12 residues. CDR3 region: CATLGFQETQYF. CDR3 nucleotide sequence: TGTGCCACCCTAGGCTTTCAAGAGACCCAGTACTTC.

This chain uses TRBV7-9 with TRBJ1-4, with 10 bases identical to TRBD1. The germline CDR1 and CDR2 sequences are SEHNR and FQNEAQ (reference sequence). This CDR3 contains 15 residues. J was trimmed by 8 bases and V by 6 bases; bases with no gene match: 9. Here the CDR3 DNA reads TGTGCCAGCAGAAATTCCGGGACAGGGGCAGAAAAACTGTTTTTT. Translated, it gives CASRNSGTGAEKLFF.

The gene calls are TRBV21-1 and TRBJ2-7; the D call in the table, TRBD2, was not verified against the DNA. TRBV21-1 corresponds to a pseudogene. The CDR3 length is 15 residues. Written as DNA, the CDR3 is TGTGCCAGCAGCAGAACGCGGGACTTCTCCTACGAGCAGTACTTC. Translation gives CASSRTRDFSYEQYF.

This sequence joins TRBV6-1 and TRBJ1-1; D is perhaps TRBD1 (6 bases). V shed 5 bases and J shed 4 bases, with 14 bases lying between them. Germline V gives CDR1 MNHNS, CDR2 SASEGT. The CDR3 length is 14 residues. Here the CDR3 DNA reads TGTGCCAGCAGTCGTACAGGGCAGGGCACTGAAGCTTTCTTT. Amino acid sequence: CASSRTGQGTEAFF.

The genes are TRBV7-9 and TRBJ2-1; TRBD2 agrees at 16 bases. Trimming cost V 5 bases and J 3 bases; bases outside gene matches: 10. The CDR3 is made up of 19 amino acids. Germline assignment: CDR1 SEHNR and CDR2 FQNEAQ (reference sequence). CDR3 sequence (DNA): TGTGCCAGCAGCCGATTTCCGGGACTAGCGGGGGGGGGCTACAATGAGCAGTTCTTC. Its protein product is CASSRFPGLAGGGYNEQFF.

The rearrangement uses TRBV28 and TRBJ2-5; TRBD1 matches 7 bases. The germline V gene encodes CDR1 MDHEN and CDR2 SYDVKM. V lost 5 bases to trimming and J lost 5 bases; unmatched junction nucleotides: 17. This CDR3 region has 17 residues. The CDR3 spells CASSPQGPTGLGETQYF. CDR3 in DNA: TGTGCCAGCAGTCCTCAAGGGCCGACAGGGCTCGGGGAGACCCAGTACTTC. Using reference TRBV28 and TRBJ2-5 for the parts outside the CDR3, the full variable domain is DVKVTQSSRYLVKRTGEKVFLECVQDMDHENMFWYRQDPGLGLRLIYFSYDVKMKEKGDIPEGYSVSREKKERFSLILESASTNQTSMYLCASSPQGPTGLGETQYFGPGTRLLVL.

The V and J genes are TRBV2 and TRBJ2-5; 12 bases agree with TRBD2. This CDR3 contains 18 residues. The germline V gene encodes CDR1 SNHLY and CDR2 FYNNEI. Unmatched junction bases numbered 15, after V lost 7 bases and J lost 3 bases. The DNA for the CDR3 is TGTGCCAGCAATAGAGGACTAGCGGGAAACACGAGAAAAGAGACCCAGTACTTC. Its translation: CASNRGLAGNTRKETQYF.

This clone occurred once. This chain joins TRBV4-2 and TRBJ2-4, with 11 bases that match TRBD2. Per the germline V gene, CDR1 is LGHNA and CDR2 is YNFKEQ. This CDR3 comprises 17 residues. The ends lost 0 bases at V and 5 bases at J; junction bases unmatched: 6. The CDR3 is CASSQDGTSGWENIQYF. CDR3 bases: TGTGCCAGCAGCCAAGATGGGACTAGCGGATGGGAAAACATTCAGTACTTC.

This CDR3 reads CASSLGTGGSPLHF. The CDR3 DNA sequence: TGTGCCAGCAGCCTAGGGACAGGGGGTTCACCCCTCCACTTT. This rearrangement joins TRBV7-9 to TRBJ1-6; 11 bases match TRBD1. Germline-derived CDR1 and CDR2 are SEHNR and FQNEAQ (reference sequence). The CDR3 runs to 14 residues. V shed 5 bases, J shed 9 bases, and the junction held 3 bases outside the gene matches.

The chain links TRBV7-9 to TRBJ2-1, with D maybe TRBD2 (5 bases). Trimming removed 0 bases from V and 3 bases from J, with 12 bases in between. Germline lookup yields CDR1 SEHNR and CDR2 FQNEAQ (reference sequence). The CDR3 is 16 amino acids. In nucleotides, the CDR3 is TGTGCCAGCAGCTTAGCGGTGGGAGAGTACTACAATGAGCAGTTCTTC. It encodes CASSLAVGEYYNEQFF.

CDR3 amino acids: CASSLYAGQVTYEQYF. CDR3 DNA sequence: TGTGCCAGCAGTTTATACGCGGGACAGGTTACCTACGAGCAGTACTTC. This chain joins TRBV27 and TRBJ2-7, with 8 nucleotides matching TRBD1. V was pared by 1 base and J by 2 bases, with 7 bases of the junction left unmatched. The germline gives CDR1 MNHEY, CDR2 SMNVEV (reference sequence). This CDR3 has 16 amino acids.

The rearrangement uses TRBV29-1 and TRBJ1-1, with TRBD1 matching over 12 bases. This CDR3 region has 15 residues. Germline-derived CDR1 and CDR2 are SQVTM and ANQGSEA. The trim removed 5 bases at V and 9 bases at J, leaving 13 bases unmatched. In DNA, the CDR3 is TGCAGCGTTCGTCCCGGGACAGGGGGCAAGGGTAAAGCTTTCTTT. Protein sequence: CSVRPGTGGKGKAFF.

This clone has a single count. V and J are TRBV16 and TRBJ1-3; the D is unclear. Germline V CDR1 and CDR2: KGHSY, FQNENV. V lost 0 bases to trimming and J lost 0 bases, with 9 bases between them. CDR3 length: 16 amino acids. The DNA for the CDR3 is TGTGCCAGCAGCCAATCGCCCGCCAGCTCTGGAAACACCATATATTTT. It specifies CASSQSPASSGNTIYF.

The chain employs TRBV11-2 and TRBJ2-1, with 9 positions matching TRBD2. The CDR3 contains 15 residues. Germline CDR1 is SGHAT and CDR2 is FQNNGV. V gave up 1 base and J gave up 6 bases; unmatched junction bases: 4. The CDR3: CASSLGAGGGNEQFF. In DNA form, the CDR3 reads TGTGCCAGCAGCTTAGGGGCGGGAGGGGGCAATGAGCAGTTCTTC. Looking up the rest from reference TRBV11-2 and TRBJ2-1 gives the full variable domain: EAGVAQSPRYKIIEKRQSVAFWCNPISGHATLYWYQQILGQGPKLLIQFQNNGVVDDSQLPKDRFSAERLKGVDSTLKIQPAKLEDSAVYLCASSLGAGGGNEQFFGPGTRLTVL.

The chain carries TRBV2 and TRBJ2-1; 8 positions agree with TRBD2. The germline V gene has CDR1 SNHLY and CDR2 FYNNEI. The CDR3 has 14 amino acids. The J segment lost 4 bases and the V segment lost 8 bases, leaving 7 bases of the junction unmatched. The CDR3 loop reads CASGSASGYNEQFF. CDR3 bases: TGTGCCAGCGGGTCGGCTAGCGGGTACAATGAGCAGTTCTTC.

CDR3 sequence reads: CASSFPGQGAQDTQYF. CDR3 coding DNA: TGTGCCAGCAGCTTTCCGGGACAGGGGGCGCAAGATACGCAGTATTTT. The chain uses TRBV7-6 and TRBJ2-3, with 12 bases matching TRBD1. Trimming at V came to 3 bases and at J to 5 bases, leaving 6 bases not matched to a gene. CDR3 length: 16 residues. Germline lookup yields CDR1 SGHVS and CDR2 FNYEAQ.

This clone was detected only once. V usage is TRBV7-7 and J usage is TRBJ2-1; 10 positions agree with TRBD1. The CDR3 has 18 amino acids. The germline CDR1 and CDR2 sequences are SSHAT and FNYEAQ (reference sequence). V shed 1 base and J 6 bases; nucleotides not matched to a gene: 12. The CDR3 loop is CASSLGTGGERWGNEQFF. CDR3 bases: TGTGCCAGCAGCTTAGGGACAGGGGGGGAACGCTGGGGCAATGAGCAGTTCTTC.

This chain uses TRBV28 with TRBJ2-2; 9 bases are shared with TRBD1. Looked up from germline, CDR1 is MDHEN and CDR2 is SYDVKM. Trimming removed 3 bases from V and 2 bases from J; junction bases left unmatched: 4. The CDR3 is 16 residues long. CDR3 sequence reads: CASSLAGQGNTGELFF. In nucleotides, the CDR3 is TGTGCCAGCAGTTTGGCGGGACAGGGAAACACCGGGGAGCTGTTTTTT.

The gene calls are TRBV28 and TRBJ2-2; 9 bases are a match to TRBD1. Germline lookup yields CDR1 MDHEN and CDR2 SYDVKM. The CDR3 consists of 17 residues. J gave up 5 bases and V 0 bases, and 7 bases lay outside the gene matches. The CDR3 DNA is TGTGCCAGCAGTTTATGGGCCTCCGGGACAGGGACCGGGGAGCTGTTTTTT. It translates to CASSLWASGTGTGELFF.

The CDR3 here is CASSPGQGYTDTQYF. In DNA, the CDR3 is TGTGCCAGCAGCCCGGGACAGGGTTACACAGATACGCAGTATTTT. The chain employs TRBV9 and TRBJ2-3, with 9 bases matching TRBD1. The length of the CDR3 is 15 residues. The V and J ends lost 4 bases and 2 bases, in that order; junction bases with no gene match: 5. CDR1 and CDR2 from the germline V gene are SGDLS and YYNGEE.

The V call is TRBV5-4, the J call TRBJ1-6; TRBD1 agrees at 9 bases. This CDR3 has 16 amino acids. From germline, CDR1 is SGHNT and CDR2 YYREEE (reference sequence). J gave up 6 bases and V 4 bases, and 8 bases lay outside the gene matches. CDR3 nucleotide sequence: TGTGCCAGCAGCCAAGACAGGGGGAGGATTAATTCACCCCTCCACTTT. As protein: CASSQDRGRINSPLHF. The full variable domain, in which reference TRBV5-4 and TRBJ1-6 provide the parts outside the CDR3, is ETGVTQSPTHLIKTRGQQVTLRCSSQSGHNTVSWYQQALGQGPQFIFQYYREEENGRGNFPPRFSGLQFPNYSSELNVNALELDDSALYLCASSQDRGRINSPLHFGNGTRLTVT.

The rearrangement joins TRBV15 to TRBJ2-3; 9 positions agree with TRBD2. This CDR3 has 13 amino acids. CDR1 and CDR2 from the germline V gene are LNHNV and YYDKDF (reference sequence). The DNA of the CDR3 is TGTGCTATAGGGCGGGAGGGGACAGATACGCAGTATTTT. Residues: CAIGREGTDTQYF.

The chain carries TRBV27 and TRBJ1-6; D is possibly TRBD1 (6 bases). Germline assignment: CDR1 MNHEY and CDR2 SMNVEV (reference sequence). Trimming took off 4 bases at V and 6 bases at J, with 25 bases between the two ends. CDR3 size: 19 residues. The CDR3 region is CASSSESLYRANSNSPLHF. CDR3 coding DNA: TGTGCCAGCAGTTCTGAAAGCTTATACAGGGCCAACTCTAATTCACCCCTCCACTTT.

This chain joins TRBV27 and TRBJ2-2, with 10 bases matching TRBD2. CDR1 is MNHEY and CDR2 is SMNVEV in the germline V gene (reference sequence). The CDR3 sequence is 17 residues long. The V and J ends lost 3 bases and 6 bases, in that order; junction bases with no gene match: 10. The CDR3 region is CASSFQRGGGQAGELFF. CDR3 in DNA: TGTGCCAGCAGTTTCCAGCGGGGGGGCGGTCAAGCCGGGGAGCTGTTTTTT.

V and J are TRBV25-1 and TRBJ2-7; TRBD2 agrees at 7 bases. This CDR3 comprises 14 residues. The trim removed 4 bases at V and 5 bases at J, leaving 8 bases unmatched. Germline assignment: CDR1 MGHDK and CDR2 SYGVNS. CDR3 DNA: TGTGCCAGCAGTGGGCCGGGACTACCTGACGAGCAGTACTTC. Encoded protein: CASSGPGLPDEQYF.